A selection of T cell receptor beta chains follows, all from one sample in a study of shared clonotypes between healthy human individuals. Here immunoSEQ multiplex PCR was the method, and the copy in TCRdb shows in-frame clones only, minus some. Counted here are millions of clones, more than 85% occurring once; the ten biggest clones make up 0.39%. Source material: naive CD4+ T cells from PBMCs. The receptor source for this set is a man between 18 and 29 years old in good health. Some clones in this sample may be carry-over from other donors' samples. The CDR3 runs from the conserved cysteine through the conserved F or W. A D gene is named only where the DNA matches it firmly. Clone size is given for some rows only: seen once, a few or many times, or a class if the clone is expanded.

v_gene	d_gene	abundance	j_gene	CDR3aa	CDR3nt
TRBV29-1	TRBD2	.	TRBJ2-1	CSVPAGVSTSGDNEQFF	TGCAGCGTCCCTGCGGGGGTCTCGACTAGCGGGGACAATGAGCAGTTCTTC
TRBV28	.	.	TRBJ2-7	CASSIGDTLTEQYF	TGTGCCAGCAGTATAGGGGACACTTTGACCGAGCAGTACTTC
TRBV7-8	.	.	TRBJ1-5	CASSLVSRNQPQHF	TGTGCCAGCAGCTTAGTCTCCCGCAATCAGCCCCAGCATTTT
TRBV6-5	.	.	TRBJ2-5	CASSGKGLPQETQYF	TGTGCCAGCAGTGGAAAGGGACTGCCCCAAGAGACCCAGTACTTC
TRBV5-1	.	.	TRBJ2-1	CASSLSMQGGNEQFF	TGCGCCAGCAGCTTGTCTATGCAGGGGGGCAATGAGCAGTTCTTC
TRBV30	.	.	TRBJ2-7	CAWSGFSYEQYF	TGTGCCTGGAGCGGATTTTCCTACGAGCAGTACTTC
TRBV19	.	.	TRBJ1-6	CASSTSRGRDNSPLHF	TGTGCCAGTAGTACCAGTAGAGGACGGGACAATTCACCCCTCCACTTT
TRBV2	TRBD2	.	TRBJ2-3	CASSLTSGVTDTQYF	TGTGCCAGCAGCCTGACTAGCGGGGTCACGGATACGCAGTATTTT
TRBV1	.	.	TRBJ2-2	CTSSQARDRDITGELFF	TGCACCAGCAGCCAAGCCCGGGACAGGGACATCACCGGGGAGCTGTTTTTT
TRBV5-1	TRBD1	.	TRBJ1-3	CASGSGTANSGNTIYF	TGCGCCAGCGGGAGCGGGACAGCCAACTCTGGAAACACCATATATTTT
TRBV7-3	TRBD1	.	TRBJ2-7	CASSSTPGQGYEQYF	TGTGCCAGCAGTTCAACTCCGGGACAGGGCTACGAGCAGTACTTC
TRBV14	.	.	TRBJ1-2	CASSHPGFYGYTF	TGTGCCAGCAGCCATCCAGGGTTTTATGGCTACACCTTC
TRBV5-1	.	.	TRBJ2-1	CASSLEAANNEQFF	TGCGCCAGCAGCTTGGAGGCCGCAAACAATGAGCAGTTCTTC
TRBV5-5	.	once	TRBJ1-3	CASSLVPGAGNTIYF	TGTGCCAGCAGCTTGGTGCCAGGGGCTGGAAACACCATATATTTT
TRBV5-1	.	.	TRBJ2-1	CASSLEQELVKFF	TGCGCCAGCAGCTTGGAGCAGGAACTAGTGAAGTTCTTC
TRBV6-5	TRBD1	.	TRBJ2-7	CASSSLGTGGYEQYF	TGTGCCAGCAGCTCCCTGGGGACAGGGGGGTACGAGCAGTACTTC
TRBV7-9	.	.	TRBJ1-1	CASSRTLNTEAFF	TGTGCCAGCAGCCGTACGCTCAACACTGAAGCTTTCTTT
TRBV25-1	.	once	TRBJ2-2	CASNPPGQPTGELFF	TGTGCCAGCAACCCCCCGGGGCAGCCCACCGGGGAGCTGTTTTTT
TRBV19	TRBD1	.	TRBJ2-3	CASNHRGRSPPDTQYF	TGTGCCAGTAATCACAGGGGGCGCTCCCCCCCAGATACGCAGTATTTT